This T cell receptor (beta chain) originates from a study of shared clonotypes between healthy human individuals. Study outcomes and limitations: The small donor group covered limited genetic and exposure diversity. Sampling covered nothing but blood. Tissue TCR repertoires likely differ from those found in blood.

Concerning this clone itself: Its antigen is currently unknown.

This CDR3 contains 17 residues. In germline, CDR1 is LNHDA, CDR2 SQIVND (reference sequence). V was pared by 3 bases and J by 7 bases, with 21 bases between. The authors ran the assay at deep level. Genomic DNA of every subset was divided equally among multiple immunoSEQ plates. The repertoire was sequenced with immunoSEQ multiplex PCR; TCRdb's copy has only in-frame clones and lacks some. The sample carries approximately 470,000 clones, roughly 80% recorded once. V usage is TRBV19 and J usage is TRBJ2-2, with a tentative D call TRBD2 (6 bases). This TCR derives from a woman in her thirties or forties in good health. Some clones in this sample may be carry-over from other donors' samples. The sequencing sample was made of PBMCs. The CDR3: CASSMRMGWDSFGELFF. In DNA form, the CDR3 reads TGTGCCAGTAGTATGCGCATGGGGTGGGACTCGTTCGGGGAGCTGTTTTTT.